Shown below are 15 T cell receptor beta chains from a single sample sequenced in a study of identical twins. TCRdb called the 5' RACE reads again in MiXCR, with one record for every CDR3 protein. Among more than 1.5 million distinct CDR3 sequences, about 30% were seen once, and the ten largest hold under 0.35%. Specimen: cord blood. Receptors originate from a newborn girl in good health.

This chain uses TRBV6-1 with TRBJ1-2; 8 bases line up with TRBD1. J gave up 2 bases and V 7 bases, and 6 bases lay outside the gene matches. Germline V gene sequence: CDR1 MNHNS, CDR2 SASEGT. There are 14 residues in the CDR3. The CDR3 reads CASKRQGWNYGYTF. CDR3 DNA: TGTGCCAGCAAAAGACAGGGGTGGAACTATGGCTACACCTTC.

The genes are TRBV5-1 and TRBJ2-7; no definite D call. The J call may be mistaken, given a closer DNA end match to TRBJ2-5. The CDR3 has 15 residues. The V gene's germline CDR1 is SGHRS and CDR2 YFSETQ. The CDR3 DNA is TGCGCCAGCAGCTTAACAGCGCATCCTCAAGAGACCCAGTACTTC. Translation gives CASSLTAHPQETQYF.

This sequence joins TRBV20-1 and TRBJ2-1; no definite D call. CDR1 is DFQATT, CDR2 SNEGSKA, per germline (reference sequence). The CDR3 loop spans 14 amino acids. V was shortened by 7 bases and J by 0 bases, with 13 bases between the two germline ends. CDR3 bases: TGCAGTGGGTTGGGTGTTAGCTCCTACAATGAGCAGTTCTTC. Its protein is CSGLGVSSYNEQFF.

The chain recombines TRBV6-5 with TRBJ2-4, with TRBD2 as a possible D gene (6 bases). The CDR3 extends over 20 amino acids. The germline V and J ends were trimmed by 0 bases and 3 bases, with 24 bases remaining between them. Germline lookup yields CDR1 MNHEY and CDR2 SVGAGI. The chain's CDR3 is CASSYSIGGKGGLVKNIQYF. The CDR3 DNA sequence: TGTGCCAGCAGTTACTCGATAGGCGGGAAAGGAGGGTTAGTCAAAAACATTCAGTACTTC.

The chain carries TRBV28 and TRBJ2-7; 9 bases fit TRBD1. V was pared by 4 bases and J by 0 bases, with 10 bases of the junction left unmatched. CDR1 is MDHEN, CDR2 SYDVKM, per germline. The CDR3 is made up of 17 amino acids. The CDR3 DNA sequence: TGTGCCAGCAGTTCCCCGATGGGGACAGGGCGCTCCTACGAGCAGTACTTC. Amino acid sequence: CASSSPMGTGRSYEQYF.

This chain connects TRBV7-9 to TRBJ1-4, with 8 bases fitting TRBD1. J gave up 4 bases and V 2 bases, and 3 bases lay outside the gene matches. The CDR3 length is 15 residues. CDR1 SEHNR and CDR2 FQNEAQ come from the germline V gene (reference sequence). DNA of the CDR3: TGTGCCAGCAGCTTAACCGACAGGGGTAATGAAAAACTGTTTTTT. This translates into CASSLTDRGNEKLFF.

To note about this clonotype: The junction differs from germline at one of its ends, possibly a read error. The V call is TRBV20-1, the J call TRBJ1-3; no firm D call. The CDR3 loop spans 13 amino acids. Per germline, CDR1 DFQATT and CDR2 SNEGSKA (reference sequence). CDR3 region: CSAEGGSRNTIYF. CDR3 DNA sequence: TGCAGTGCCGAGGGAGGCTCTAGAAACACCATATATTTT.

CDR3: CAARGGRDKNEQFF. CDR3 nucleotides: TGTGCCGCCCGGGGGGGCCGTGATAAGAATGAGCAGTTCTTC. The V and J genes are TRBV10-3 and TRBJ2-1, with TRBD2 matching over 8 bases. Germline V lookup: CDR1 ENHRY, CDR2 SYGVKD. V was pared by 11 bases and J by 7 bases, with 13 bases of the junction left unmatched. CDR3 size: 14 residues.

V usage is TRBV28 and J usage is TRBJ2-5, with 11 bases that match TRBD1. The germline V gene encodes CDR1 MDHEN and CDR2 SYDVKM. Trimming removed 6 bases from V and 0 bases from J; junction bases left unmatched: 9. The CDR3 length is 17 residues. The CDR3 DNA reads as TGTGCCAGCAGCGGGACAGGGGGATTTGTGTACCAAGAGACCCAGTACTTC. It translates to CASSGTGGFVYQETQYF.

The CDR3 sequence: CASSQVLVVETQYF. In nucleotides, the CDR3 is TGCGCCAGCAGCCAAGTCCTTGTTGTGGAGACCCAGTACTTC. This rearrangement joins TRBV4-1 to TRBJ2-5; D gene ambiguous. The V gene's germline CDR1 is MGHRA and CDR2 YSYEKL. V lost 1 base and J 5 bases, leaving 11 bases between the germline ends. This CDR3 has 14 residues.

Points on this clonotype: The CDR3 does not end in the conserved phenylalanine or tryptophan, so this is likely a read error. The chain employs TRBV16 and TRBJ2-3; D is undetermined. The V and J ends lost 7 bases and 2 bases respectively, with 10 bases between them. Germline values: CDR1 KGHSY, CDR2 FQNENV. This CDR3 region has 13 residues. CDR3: CASTEAATDTQYL. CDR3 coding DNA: TGTGCCAGCACAGAAGCCGCCACAGATACGCAGTATCTT.

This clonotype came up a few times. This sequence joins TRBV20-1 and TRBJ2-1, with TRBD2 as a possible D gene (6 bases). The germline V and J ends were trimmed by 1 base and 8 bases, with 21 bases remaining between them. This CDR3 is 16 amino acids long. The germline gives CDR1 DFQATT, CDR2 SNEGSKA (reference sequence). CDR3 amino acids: CSARGLGYTSGYEQFF. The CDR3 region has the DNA TGCAGTGCTAGAGGACTAGGGTACACTTCTGGGTATGAGCAGTTCTTC.

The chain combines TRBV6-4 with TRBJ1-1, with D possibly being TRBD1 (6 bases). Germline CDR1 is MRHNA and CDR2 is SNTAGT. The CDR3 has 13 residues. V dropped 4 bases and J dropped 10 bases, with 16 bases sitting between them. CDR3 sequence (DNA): TGTGCCAGCAGTGGAGAGGCAGGGGATGGAGCTTTCTTT. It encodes CASSGEAGDGAFF.

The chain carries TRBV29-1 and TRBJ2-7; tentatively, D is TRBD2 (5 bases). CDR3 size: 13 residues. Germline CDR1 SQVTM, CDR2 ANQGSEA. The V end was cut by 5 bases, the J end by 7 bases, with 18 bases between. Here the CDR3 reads CSVLGLGSDEQYF. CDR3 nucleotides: TGCAGCGTTCTAGGTCTAGGTAGCGATGAGCAGTACTTC.

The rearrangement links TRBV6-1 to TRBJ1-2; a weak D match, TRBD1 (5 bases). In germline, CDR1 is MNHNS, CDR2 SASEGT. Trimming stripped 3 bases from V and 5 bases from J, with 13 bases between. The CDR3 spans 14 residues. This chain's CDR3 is CASSDQGRRYGYTF. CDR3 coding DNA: TGTGCCAGCAGTGATCAGGGAAGGAGGTATGGCTACACCTTC.